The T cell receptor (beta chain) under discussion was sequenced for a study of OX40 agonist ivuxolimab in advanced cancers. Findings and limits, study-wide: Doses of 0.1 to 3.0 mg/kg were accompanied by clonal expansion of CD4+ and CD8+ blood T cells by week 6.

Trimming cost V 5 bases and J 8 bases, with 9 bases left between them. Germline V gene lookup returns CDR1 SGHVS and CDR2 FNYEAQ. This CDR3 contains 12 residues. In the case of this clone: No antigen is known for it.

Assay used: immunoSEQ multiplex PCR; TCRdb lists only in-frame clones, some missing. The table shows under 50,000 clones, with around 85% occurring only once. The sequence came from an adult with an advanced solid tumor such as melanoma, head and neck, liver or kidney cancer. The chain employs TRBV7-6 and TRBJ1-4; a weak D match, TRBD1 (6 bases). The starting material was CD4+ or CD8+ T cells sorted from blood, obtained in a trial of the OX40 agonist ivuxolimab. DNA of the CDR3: TGTGCCAGCAGCCGGAGGGGGGAAAAACTGTTTTTT. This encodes CASSRRGEKLFF. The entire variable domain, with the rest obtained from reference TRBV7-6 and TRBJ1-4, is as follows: GAGVSQSPRYKVTKRGQDVALRCDPISGHVSLYWYRQALGQGPEFLTYFNYEAQQDKSGLPNDRFSAERPEGSISTLTIQRTEQRDSAMYRCASSRRGEKLFFGSGTQLSVL.